This T cell receptor beta chain was observed in a study of blood T cells in healthy people across ages. This CDR3 has 14 residues. CDR1 MRHNA and CDR2 SNTAGT come from the germline V gene. The V end lost 2 bases, the J end lost 2 bases, and 9 bases lay between the germline ends. The authors ran a second PCR of about 6 to 11 cycles using a sample-barcoded 5' primer and a J-beta primer mix. Each sample yielded at least 2.5 million CDR3-containing paired-end reads. TCRdb reanalysed the 5' RACE reads using MiXCR and keeps one entry per CDR3 protein. Of hundreds of thousands of distinct CDR3 sequences in the sample, about 54% were seen once. To note about this clonotype: Its target is not known.

No fewer than 5.5 micrograms of total RNA were isolated from every sample. Findings of the study overall: Age brought a roughly linear fall in TCR beta diversity measured per million T cells.

The chain links TRBV6-4 to TRBJ1-1; TRBD1 might be the D (6 bases). The origin of this receptor is a man in his sixties in good health. Sample: blood. In nucleotides, the CDR3 is TGTGCCAGCAGTGACGGGACACTTAACACTGAAGCTTTCTTT. It codes for CASSDGTLNTEAFF.